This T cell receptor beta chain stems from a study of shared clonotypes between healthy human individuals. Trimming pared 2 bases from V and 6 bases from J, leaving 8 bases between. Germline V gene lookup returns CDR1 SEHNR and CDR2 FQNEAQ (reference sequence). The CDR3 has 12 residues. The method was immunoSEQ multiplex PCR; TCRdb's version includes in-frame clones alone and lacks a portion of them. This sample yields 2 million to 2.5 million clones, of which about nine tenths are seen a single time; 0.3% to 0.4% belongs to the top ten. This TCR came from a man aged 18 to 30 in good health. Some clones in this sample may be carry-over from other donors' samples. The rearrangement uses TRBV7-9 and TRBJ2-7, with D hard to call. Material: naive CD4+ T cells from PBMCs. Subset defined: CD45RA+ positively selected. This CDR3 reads CASSLTRFEQYF. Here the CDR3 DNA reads TGTGCCAGCAGCTTAACCCGGTTCGAGCAGTACTTC.